This T cell receptor beta chain was found in a study of OX40 agonist ivuxolimab in advanced cancers. Concerning the study at large: Ivuxolimab was a fully human IgG2 agonistic monoclonal antibody targeting the costimulatory receptor OX40 (CD134). Intravenous ivuxolimab was administered to patients every 2 weeks at six dose levels: 0.01, 0.1, 0.3, 1.5, 3 and 10 mg/kg. Of the approximately 50 patients in dose escalation, about 20 had hepatocellular carcinoma, about 15 had melanoma, 9 had renal cell carcinoma and 9 had head and neck cancer. In the dose-escalation cohort, 82.7% of patients were male, and the mean age was approximately 60 years, with a range of roughly 20 to 80. Prior anti-PD-1, anti-PD-L1 or anti-CTLA-4 therapy was permitted, and checkpoint inhibitors had been received by about 44% of dose-escalation patients. Partial responses occurred in three dose-escalation patients, of whom one had hepatocellular carcinoma and two had cutaneous melanoma. Peripheral TCRbeta sequencing aimed to test whether ivuxolimab altered TCR sequence diversity and caused clonal T-cell expansion. The paper describes the monotherapy dose-escalation part (N = 52 patients) of the phase I trial of ivuxolimab. General conclusions and limits of the study: On average, CD8+ T cells showed more expanded clones than CD4+ T cells after ivuxolimab. Clonal expansion of both CD4+ and CD8+ blood T cells was observed from baseline to week 6 at doses 0.1 to 3.0 mg/kg. The antigen specificity of the peripheral T cells that underwent clonal expansion was not determined. Low levels of normalized T-cell clonal expansion were also seen in some patients who did not respond. In the 0.1-3.0 mg/kg groups, partial responders had among the lowest normalized peripheral clonal expansion, particularly in CD8+ T cells.

Genomic DNA was isolated from the sorted cells so that the TCRbeta CDR3 region could be sequenced. TCRbeta CDR3 regions were sequenced using the immunoSEQ Assay. The source is immuneACCESS, and TCRdb retained only in-frame sequences with V and J called. Part of the clones is not carried over; for the studies checked, unresolved V genes explain less than half of this, and the remainder is unexplained. This sample holds tens of thousands of clones; roughly 85% were observed only once. More than 0.6% of the sample goes to the ten largest clones. The CDR3 runs 16 amino acids, cysteine and phenylalanine included. Only the CDR3 DNA is retained, 48 bases long and in frame from the first base. Taken from the germline V gene (reference sequence), the CDR1 and CDR2 loops are SGHNT and YYREEE. After removal of 4 bases from V and 1 base from J, the junction retains 5 bases not matched to a gene. The trial excluded patients who had a history of autoimmune disease or were on systemic immunosuppression. Peripheral blood for TCR sequencing was drawn from every dose cohort at baseline, at cycle 4 day 1 and at cycle 7 day 1. The samples were taken from a phase I, first-in-human, multicenter, open-label dose-escalation trial of ivuxolimab. Adults with locally advanced or metastatic melanoma, renal cell carcinoma, hepatocellular carcinoma or head and neck squamous cell carcinoma were enrolled in the trial. Before TCR sequencing, CD4+ T cells and CD8+ T cells were sorted from peripheral blood as separate populations.

The sample holds a few counts of this clone. Its antigen is unknown. Per-nucleotide qualities are absent, and no much larger clonotype sits a single base away. This sequence was found in an adult with an advanced solid tumor such as melanoma, head and neck, liver or kidney cancer. The material was CD4+ or CD8+ T cells sorted from blood, obtained in a trial of the OX40 agonist ivuxolimab. The V and J genes are TRBV5-4 and TRBJ1-1; the junction holds 12 bases that match TRBD1. The DNA is as follows: TGTGCCAGCAGCCCCGGGACAGGGGGCCGGAACACTGAAGCTTTCTTT. It codes for CASSPGTGGRNTEAFF.